This TCR beta chain is from a study of tumor and adjacent non-tumor tissue in lung cancer. TCRbeta libraries were built with three rounds of nested PCR, modified from ARM-PCR. Using its own MiXCR run on the multiplex PCR reads, TCRdb lists one record per CDR3 protein. Among about 75,000 distinct CDR3 sequences, 65% to 75% were seen once, and the ten largest hold about a quarter. This sample's RNA came from whole unsorted tissue. Distant lung tissue was collected more than 3 cm away from the tumor edge. Chemotherapy-naive patients with new lung cancer underwent thoracic surgery in China, August–November 2014. The origin of this receptor is a woman aged 45 to 65 with non-small cell lung cancer. The sample consisted of distant non-tumor lung tissue.

The DNA of the CDR3 is TGTGCCAGTAGCTGCGGACAGGGGCACGATGGCTACACCTTC. This gives the protein CASSCGQGHDGYTF. This chain uses TRBV6-2 or TRBV6-3 with TRBJ1-2; 9 nucleotides agree with TRBD1. The V and J ends lost 9 bases and 6 bases, in that order; junction bases with no gene match: 11. CDR3 length: 14 amino acids. Germline loops: CDR1 MNHEY, CDR2 SVGEGT.